This T cell receptor beta chain was documented in a study of technical replicates of blood from several donors. Sequenced by immunoSEQ multiplex PCR; TCRdb stores in-frame clones only, minus some. This sample has roughly 9,900 clones, with approximately 94% found just once. The CDR3 spans 15 residues. Germline CDR1 and CDR2: SGHDT and YYEEEE. Deletions cut 4 bases from V and 2 bases from J, with 13 bases between. This receptor was identified in a human donor in good health. The sample consisted of PBMCs. V and J are TRBV5-6 and TRBJ1-3; tentative D call: TRBD1 (5 bases). The CDR3 reads CASSLRVSAGNTIYF. The CDR3 DNA reads TGTGCCAGCAGCCTCAGGGTGTCGGCTGGAAACACCATATATTTT.